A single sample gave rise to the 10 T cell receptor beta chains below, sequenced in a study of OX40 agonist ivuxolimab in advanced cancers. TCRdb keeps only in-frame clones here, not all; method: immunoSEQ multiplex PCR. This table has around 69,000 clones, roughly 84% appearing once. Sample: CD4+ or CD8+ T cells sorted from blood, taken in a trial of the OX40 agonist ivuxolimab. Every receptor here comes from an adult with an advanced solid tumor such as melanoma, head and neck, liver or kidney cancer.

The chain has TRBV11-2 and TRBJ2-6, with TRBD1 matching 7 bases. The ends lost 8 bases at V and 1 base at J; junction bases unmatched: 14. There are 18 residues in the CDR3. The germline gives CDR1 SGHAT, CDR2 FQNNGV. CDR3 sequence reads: CASGDGQESFSGANVLTF. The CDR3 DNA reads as TGTGCCAGCGGAGATGGACAGGAGTCTTTTTCTGGGGCCAACGTCCTGACTTTC.

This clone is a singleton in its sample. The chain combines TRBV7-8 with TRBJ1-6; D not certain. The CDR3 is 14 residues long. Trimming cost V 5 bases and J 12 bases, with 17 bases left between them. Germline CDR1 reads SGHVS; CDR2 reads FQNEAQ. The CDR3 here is CASSRLGFGVPLHF. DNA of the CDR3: TGTGCCAGCAGCCGCTTAGGGTTCGGGGTACCCCTCCACTTT. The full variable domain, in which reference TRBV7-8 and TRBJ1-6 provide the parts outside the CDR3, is GAGVSQSPRYKVAKRGQDVALRCDPISGHVSLFWYQQALGQGPEFLTYFQNEAQLDKSGLPSDRFFAERPEGSVSTLKIQRTQQEDSAVYLCASSRLGFGVPLHFGNGTRLTVT.

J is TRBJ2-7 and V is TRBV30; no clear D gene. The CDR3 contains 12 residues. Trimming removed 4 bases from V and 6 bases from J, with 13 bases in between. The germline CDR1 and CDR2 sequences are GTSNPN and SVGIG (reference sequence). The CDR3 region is CAWKHPPGEQYF. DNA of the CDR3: TGTGCCTGGAAACACCCTCCTGGCGAGCAGTACTTC.

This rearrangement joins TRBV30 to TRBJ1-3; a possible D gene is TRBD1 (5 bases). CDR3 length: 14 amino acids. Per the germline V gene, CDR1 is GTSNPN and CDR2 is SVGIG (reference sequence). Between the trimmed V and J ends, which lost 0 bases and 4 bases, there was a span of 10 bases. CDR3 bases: TGTGCCTGGAGTGTACAGGAAGCAGGAAACACCATATATTTT. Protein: CAWSVQEAGNTIYF. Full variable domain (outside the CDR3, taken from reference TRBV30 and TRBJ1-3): SQTIHQWPATLVQPVGSPLSLECTVEGTSNPNLYWYRQAAGRGLQLLFYSVGIGQISSEVPQNLSASRPQDRQFILSSKKLLLSDSGFYLCAWSVQEAGNTIYFGEGSWLTVV.

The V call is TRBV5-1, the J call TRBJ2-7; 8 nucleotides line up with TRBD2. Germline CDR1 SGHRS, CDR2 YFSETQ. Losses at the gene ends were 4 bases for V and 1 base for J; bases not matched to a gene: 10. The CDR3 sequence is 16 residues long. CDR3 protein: CASSISWLAGSYEQYF. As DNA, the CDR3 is TGCGCCAGCAGCATATCCTGGCTAGCGGGTTCCTACGAGCAGTACTTC.

The CDR3 bases are TGTGCCCCGGGAGGCGCTGGAAACACCATATATTTT. Translated: CAPGGAGNTIYF. The chain uses TRBV5-5 and TRBJ1-3; D is unresolved. CDR1 and CDR2 from the germline V gene are SGHKS and YYEKEE (reference sequence). CDR3 length: 12 residues. Deletions cut 10 bases from V and 2 bases from J, with 10 bases between.

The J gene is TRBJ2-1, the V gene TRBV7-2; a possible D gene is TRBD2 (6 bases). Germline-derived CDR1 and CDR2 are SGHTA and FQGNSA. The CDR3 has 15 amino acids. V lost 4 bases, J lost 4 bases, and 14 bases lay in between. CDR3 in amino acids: CASSSRGLQYNEQFF. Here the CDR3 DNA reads TGTGCCAGCAGCTCCCGGGGACTCCAATACAATGAGCAGTTCTTC.

This CDR3 reads CASSSRQGAREQYF. The CDR3 DNA reads TGTGCCAGTAGTAGTCGACAGGGGGCGAGAGAGCAGTACTTC. J is TRBJ2-7 and V is TRBV19; 10 nucleotides agree with TRBD1. Germline CDR1 LNHDA, CDR2 SQIVND (reference sequence). This CDR3 has 14 residues. J was trimmed by 7 bases and V by 4 bases; bases with no gene match: 7.

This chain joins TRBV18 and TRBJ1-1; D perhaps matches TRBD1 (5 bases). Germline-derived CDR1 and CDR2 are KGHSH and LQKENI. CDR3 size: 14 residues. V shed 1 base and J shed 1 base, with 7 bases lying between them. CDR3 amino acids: CASSPQGTNTEAFF. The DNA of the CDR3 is TGTGCCAGCTCACCACAGGGGACGAACACTGAAGCTTTCTTT.

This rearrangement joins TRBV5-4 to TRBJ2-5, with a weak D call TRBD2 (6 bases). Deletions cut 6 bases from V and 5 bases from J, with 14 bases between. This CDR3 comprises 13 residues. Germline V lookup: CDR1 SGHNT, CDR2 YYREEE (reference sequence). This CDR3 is CASNSGARETQYF. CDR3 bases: TGTGCCAGCAACTCGGGAGCTCGTGAGACCCAGTACTTC.